Listed here are 18 T cell receptor beta chains from one sample, sequenced in a study of human T cells and chemical hapten exposure (dated by TCRdb to the early 2020s). Preparation of the library involved RACE. The sequencer listed for this sample is NextSeq 500. Using fastp trimming at Q25 and MiXCR clonotype assembly, TCRdb reanalyzed the public sequencing data and kept in-frame beta chains. Entries are consolidated by CDR3 protein sequence, retaining the most common genes and DNA. Across this sample there are tens of thousands of distinct CDR3 sequences, with about 10% seen only once. The ten largest clones add up to 3.5% of the sample. Sample time point, as interpreted from the label and publication: patch test 1, 2 weeks after DPC sensitization. What this sample's treatment or condition label stands for: therapeutic diphenylcyclopropenone sensitization with weekly scalp DPC. Sequencing used whole blood, obtained in connection with sensitization to the hapten diphenylcyclopropenone (DPC). These receptors originate from a woman aged 60-75 years with alopecia areata. Some clones in this sample may be carry-over from other donors' samples.

This sequence joins TRBV2 and TRBJ2-3; possible D gene TRBD2, 6 bases. The CDR3 is 14 residues long. CDR1 and CDR2 (germline): SNHLY, FYNNEI. Trimming cost V 6 bases and J 0 bases, with 10 bases left between them. The CDR3 reads CASRRLDSTDTQYF. CDR3 nucleotides: TGTGCCAGCAGGAGACTAGATAGCACAGATACGCAGTATTTT.

The chain joins TRBV7-9 to TRBJ1-3; no reliable D call. V was clipped by 1 base and J by 0 bases, with 1 base between them. The CDR3 loop spans 13 amino acids. Germline V gene data show CDR1 as SEHNR and CDR2 as FQNEAQ (reference sequence). The CDR3 DNA is TGTGCCAGCAGCTTAGGCTCTGGAAACACCATATATTTT. Protein sequence: CASSLGSGNTIYF.

The V call is TRBV5-1, the J call TRBJ2-2; D is perhaps TRBD2 (6 bases). This CDR3 is 15 amino acids long. Trimming left V 1 base short and J 3 bases short, with 10 bases between. Germline V gene sequence: CDR1 SGHRS, CDR2 YFSETQ. CDR3 in amino acids: CASSLSASDTGELFF. DNA of the CDR3: TGCGCCAGCAGCTTGTCGGCTAGCGACACCGGGGAGCTGTTTTTT.

This chain links TRBV12-2 with TRBJ2-3; the D call TRBD2 from the table was never checked on the DNA. TRBV12-2 is a listed pseudogene. CDR3 length: 19 residues. As DNA, the CDR3 is TGTGCAAGTCGCTTCGGACTAGCGGGGGGATTGATTAGCACAGATACGCAGTATTTT. This codes for CASRFGLAGGLISTDTQYF.

The V call is TRBV18, the J call TRBJ1-3, with D tentatively TRBD1 (5 bases). The CDR3 runs 17 residues. V was trimmed by 0 bases and J by 4 bases, leaving 16 bases between them. The V gene's germline CDR1 is KGHSH and CDR2 LQKENI. The CDR3 protein is CASSPPVGSGHGNTIYF. CDR3 DNA sequence: TGTGCCAGCTCACCACCGGTCGGATCCGGACACGGAAACACCATATATTTT.

This rearrangement joins TRBV12-3 or TRBV12-4 to TRBJ1-5; tentative D call: TRBD1 (5 bases). This CDR3 comprises 14 residues. The V and J ends lost 6 bases and 7 bases respectively, with 16 bases between them. This CDR3 reads CASSDPGTSQPQHF. CDR3 DNA: TGTGCCAGCAGCGATCCGGGGACCTCGCAGCCCCAGCATTTT.

The chain is built from TRBV18 and TRBJ2-3, with TRBD1 matching over 7 bases. With V trimmed by 3 bases and J by 6 bases, 3 bases remained unmatched. In germline, CDR1 is KGHSH, CDR2 LQKENI. CDR3 length: 13 residues. This chain's CDR3 is CASSPTGLDTQYF. CDR3 nucleotide sequence: TGTGCCAGCTCACCGACAGGGTTGGATACGCAGTATTTT.

The chain joins TRBV2 to TRBJ2-1, with TRBD1 matching over 7 bases. The V segment lost 7 bases and the J segment 13 bases; nucleotides outside the gene matches: 10. This CDR3 is 12 amino acids long. CDR1 and CDR2 from the germline V gene are SNHLY and FYNNEI. CDR3 residues: CASTDPGTEQFF. Here the CDR3 DNA reads TGTGCCAGCACGGACCCCGGGACAGAACAGTTCTTC. The whole variable domain, filled in from reference TRBV2 and TRBJ2-1, reads EPEVTQTPSHQVTQMGQEVILRCVPISNHLYFYWYRQILGQKVEFLVSFYNNEISEKSEIFDDQFSVERPDGSNFTLKIRSTKLEDSAMYFCASTDPGTEQFFGPGTRLTVL.

V gene TRBV3-1 combines with J gene TRBJ2-3; TRBD2 agrees at 10 bases. This CDR3 region has 15 residues. From germline, CDR1 is LGHDT and CDR2 YNNKEL (reference sequence). The V gene end was trimmed by 4 bases and the J gene end by 4 bases; junction bases not matched to a gene: 5. As DNA, the CDR3 is TGTGCCAGCAGCCCGACAGCGGGGGGGTCAGATACGCAGTATTTT. Translating it yields CASSPTAGGSDTQYF.

This clonotype was counted many times. This chain uses TRBV5-1 with TRBJ2-1; 7 nucleotides align to TRBD2. J was trimmed by 3 bases and V by 4 bases; bases with no gene match: 7. Per the germline V gene, CDR1 is SGHRS and CDR2 is YFSETQ. The CDR3 runs to 15 residues. This chain's CDR3 is CASSAGLEIYNEQFF. For the CDR3, the DNA is TGCGCCAGCAGCGCAGGACTAGAAATCTACAATGAGCAGTTCTTC.

This clonotype has a count of ten or more. The V gene is TRBV7-8, the J gene TRBJ2-3; D unresolved. CDR1 and CDR2 from the germline V gene are SGHVS and FQNEAQ. The germline V and J ends were trimmed by 0 bases and 4 bases, with 11 bases remaining between them. The CDR3 has 15 amino acids. The CDR3 reads CASSLAIAISDTQYF. CDR3 DNA sequence: TGTGCCAGCAGCTTAGCCATCGCTATATCAGATACGCAGTATTTT.

Many counts were recorded for this clonotype. The chain carries TRBV20-1 and TRBJ2-1; 11 bases fit TRBD2. Trimming at V came to 4 bases and at J to 8 bases, leaving 16 bases not matched to a gene. Germline CDR1 DFQATT, CDR2 SNEGSKA (reference sequence). The CDR3 totals 17 residues. CDR3 bases: TGCAGTGCTACACGCTCTAGCGGGGGGTCCCGGGTCCATGAGCAGTTCTTC. It translates to CSATRSSGGSRVHEQFF.

This clonotype was detected many times. This chain connects TRBV5-1 to TRBJ1-1; 9 nucleotides align to TRBD1. CDR1 SGHRS and CDR2 YFSETQ come from the germline V gene. Trimming at V came to 4 bases and at J to 2 bases, leaving 12 bases not matched to a gene. There are 17 residues in the CDR3. For the CDR3, the DNA is TGCGCCAGCAGCCCAAAGGGGACAGGGAACGGAAACACTGAAGCTTTCTTT. Translated: CASSPKGTGNGNTEAFF.

This clonotype has a count of ten or more. J is TRBJ2-3 and V is TRBV6-1; 10 bases match TRBD1. There are 15 residues in the CDR3. Germline CDR1 MNHNS, CDR2 SASEGT. Losses at the gene ends were 6 bases for V and 3 bases for J; bases not matched to a gene: 6. The CDR3: CASSTPGQGTDTQYF. The CDR3 bases are TGTGCCAGCAGCACTCCGGGACAGGGGACAGATACGCAGTATTTT.

This clonotype came up many times. The chain links TRBV6-1 to TRBJ2-4; TRBD1 matches 7 bases. The trim removed 5 bases at V and 4 bases at J, leaving 8 bases unmatched. This CDR3 is built from 15 residues. From germline, CDR1 is MNHNS and CDR2 SASEGT. The CDR3 sequence is CASSQGDSSKNIQYF. The DNA for the CDR3 is TGTGCCAGCAGTCAAGGGGACAGTTCTAAAAACATTCAGTACTTC.

This clonotype was seen ten or more times. The CDR3 region has the DNA TGTGCCAGCTCCGCCGGTGGACAGGGAGCCTACGAGCAGTACTTC. It codes for CASSAGGQGAYEQYF. The chain combines TRBV18 with TRBJ2-7; TRBD1 matches 8 bases. This CDR3 contains 15 residues. Per germline, CDR1 KGHSH and CDR2 LQKENI. V lost 6 bases to trimming and J lost 2 bases; unmatched junction nucleotides: 9.

This clonotype has more than one count but fewer than ten. The gene calls are TRBV3-1 and TRBJ2-5; D gene unclear. V was clipped by 0 bases and J by 3 bases, with 2 bases between them. Germline V CDR1 and CDR2: LGHDT, YNNKEL (reference sequence). The CDR3 is 12 amino acids. CDR3 amino acids: CASSQEEETQYF. The CDR3 DNA sequence: TGTGCCAGCAGCCAAGAGGAAGAGACCCAGTACTTC.

The chain couples TRBV6-2 or TRBV6-3 to TRBJ1-6; 11 bases match TRBD1. The CDR3 sequence is 16 residues long. Germline assignment: CDR1 MNHEY and CDR2 SVGEGT. The J segment lost 12 bases and the V segment lost 4 bases, leaving 11 bases of the junction unmatched. Here the CDR3 reads CASSFLVSGTGGPLHF. CDR3 coding DNA: TGTGCCAGCAGTTTCCTCGTCTCCGGGACAGGGGGACCCCTCCACTTT.